The present TCR beta chain was sequenced within a study of T-cell reconstitution after alpha-beta-depleted transplantation in children. Notes on the study in general: By one year post-transplant, T-cell counts and diversity largely arose from T cells that were newly produced. Surviving recipient T cells and thymic progenitors accounted for the high day-60 TCRbeta diversity observed in some patients. Reportedly, alpha-beta T cells present about two months post-transplant originated from several hundred expanded clones of graft origin.

The authors prepared the TCRbeta library with unique molecular identifiers. TCRdb independently ran MiXCR on the PCR reads; one entry per CDR3 protein. The sample has 300,000 to 400,000 distinct CDR3 sequences; around 16% are singletons. The CDR3 is 13 residues long. Germline trimming cut 6 bases from V and 4 bases from J; bases unmatched to any gene: 3. CDR1 is SNHLY, CDR2 FYNNEI, per germline. In regard to this clonotype: Its target is not known.

The sequence was obtained from a male patient between 2 and 10 years old who had a stem cell transplant for acute lymphoblastic leukemia, so the T cells may come from the graft donor. This specimen was PBMCs, mostly from graft donor cells, taken 360 days after TCRalphabeta/CD19-depleted stem cell transplant. The J gene is TRBJ2-5, the V gene TRBV2; 9 bases match TRBD1. Written as DNA, the CDR3 is TGTGCCAGCAGGAGACAGGGGGGAGAGACCCAGTACTTC. As protein: CASRRQGGETQYF.